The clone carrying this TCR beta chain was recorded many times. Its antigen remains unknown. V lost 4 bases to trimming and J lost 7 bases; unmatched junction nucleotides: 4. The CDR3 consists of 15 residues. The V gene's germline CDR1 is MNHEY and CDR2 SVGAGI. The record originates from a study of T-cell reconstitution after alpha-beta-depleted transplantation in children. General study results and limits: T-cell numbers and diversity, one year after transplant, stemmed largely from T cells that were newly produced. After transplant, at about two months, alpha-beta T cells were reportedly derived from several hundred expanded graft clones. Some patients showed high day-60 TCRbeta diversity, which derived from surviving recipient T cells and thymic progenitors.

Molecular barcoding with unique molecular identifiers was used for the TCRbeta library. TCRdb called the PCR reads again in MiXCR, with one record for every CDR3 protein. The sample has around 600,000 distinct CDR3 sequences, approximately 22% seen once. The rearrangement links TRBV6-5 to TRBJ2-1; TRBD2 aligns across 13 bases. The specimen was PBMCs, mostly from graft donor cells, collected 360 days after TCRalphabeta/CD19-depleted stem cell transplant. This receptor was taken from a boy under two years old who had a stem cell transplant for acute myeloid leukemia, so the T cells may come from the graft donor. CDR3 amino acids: CASSSLAGGHNEQFF. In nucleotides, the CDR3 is TGTGCCAGCAGTTCACTAGCGGGGGGGCATAATGAGCAGTTCTTC.